This TCR beta chain was observed in a study of CD8 T cells in Susac syndrome. Sequencing of TCR beta, carried out with a high-throughput approach, was applied to CD8+ and CD4+ T cells from the blood. Germline CDR1 and CDR2: LNHDA and SQIVND (reference sequence). The CDR3 loop spans 15 amino acids. Losses at the gene ends were 3 bases for V and 4 bases for J; bases not matched to a gene: 3. Random hexamers were used to reverse transcribe an amount of about 0.45 to 1 ug RNA. It was immunoSEQ multiplex PCR that amplified TCR beta CDR3 across 54 Vbeta and 13 Jbeta. Using its own MiXCR run on the immunoSEQ multiplex PCR reads, TCRdb lists one record per CDR3 protein. The sample carries 150,000 to 200,000 distinct CDR3 sequences, 80% to 95% recorded once.

The sequencing input was CD4+ T cells from PBMCs. The J gene is TRBJ1-5, the V gene TRBV19; TRBD1 matches at 10 bases. This receptor was taken from a human donor in good health. Here the CDR3 DNA reads TGTGCCAGTAGTATGGGACAGGGGAGTAATCAGCCCCAGCATTTT. Encoded protein: CASSMGQGSNQPQHF.